Shown below are 19 T cell receptor beta chains from a single sample sequenced in a study of blood T cell repertoires in COVID-19. Using immunoSEQ multiplex PCR, the repertoire was profiled, and TCRdb retains in-frame clones only, with some absent. The sample records 350,000 or so clones, around 87% being singletons. Sequencing input: peripheral blood. These receptors all stem from a woman younger than 45 with COVID-19, enrolled during active disease.

The chain links TRBV24-1 to TRBJ2-1, with 10 nucleotides matching TRBD2. Germline values: CDR1 KGHDR, CDR2 SFDVKD. Unmatched junction bases numbered 3, after V lost 4 bases and J lost 4 bases. The CDR3 has 15 amino acids. CDR3 in DNA: TGTGCCACCAGTGACGGACTAGCGGTTTACAATGAGCAGTTCTTC. Its translation: CATSDGLAVYNEQFF.

This clone was found a few times. The V and J genes are TRBV30 and TRBJ1-4; D may be TRBD1 (5 bases). This CDR3 has 15 residues. Trimming stripped 7 bases from V and 4 bases from J, with 19 bases between. CDR1 and CDR2 from the germline V gene are GTSNPN and SVGIG (reference sequence). CDR3 loop: CASKTAYGINEKLFF. The DNA for the CDR3 is TGTGCCTCTAAGACAGCTTACGGAATTAATGAAAAACTGTTTTTT. Drawing the rest from reference TRBV30 and TRBJ1-4, the complete variable domain is SQTIHQWPATLVQPVGSPLSLECTVEGTSNPNLYWYRQAAGRGLQLLFYSVGIGQISSEVPQNLSASRPQDRQFILSSKKLLLSDSGFYLCASKTAYGINEKLFFGSGTQLSVL.

The chain has TRBV10-1 and TRBJ2-3; no firm D call. The V end was cut by 3 bases, the J end by 2 bases, with 6 bases between. CDR1 is WNHNN, CDR2 SYGVQD, per germline (reference sequence). The CDR3 is made up of 13 amino acids. The CDR3 coding sequence is TGCGCCAGCAGTGACAGACTCACAGATACGCAGTATTTT. Residues: CASSDRLTDTQYF.

V usage is TRBV2 and J usage is TRBJ2-3, with 12 bases identical to TRBD2. This CDR3 spans 17 amino acids. Germline CDR1 and CDR2: SNHLY and FYNNEI. V lost 7 bases, J lost 2 bases, and 10 bases stayed unmatched. The CDR3 DNA follows: TGTGCCAGCAACCAAGGAGGACTAGCGGGACCCACAGATACGCAGTATTTT. Encoded protein: CASNQGGLAGPTDTQYF.

This sequence joins TRBV6-5 and TRBJ1-5; D might be TRBD1 (5 bases). Germline V gives CDR1 MNHEY, CDR2 SVGAGI. The V end lost 2 bases, the J end lost 0 bases, and 8 bases lay between the germline ends. This CDR3 is 15 amino acids long. The CDR3 loop reads CASSYKGYSNQPQHF. CDR3 in DNA: TGTGCCAGCAGTTACAAGGGGTATAGCAATCAGCCCCAGCATTTT.

The CDR3 DNA reads as TGTGCCAGCACCGGACAGGCAGGGGGACCTACCACTGAAGCTTTCTTT. It yields the protein CASTGQAGGPTTEAFF. The V gene is TRBV9, the J gene TRBJ1-1; TRBD1 agrees at 7 bases. Germline V gene sequence: CDR1 SGDLS, CDR2 YYNGEE. V was pared by 6 bases and J by 4 bases, with 15 bases of the junction left unmatched. There are 16 residues in the CDR3.

This chain links TRBV9 with TRBJ2-5; 7 nucleotides agree with TRBD1. Germline loops: CDR1 SGDLS, CDR2 YYNGEE. This CDR3 comprises 16 residues. The trim removed 4 bases at V and 5 bases at J, leaving 14 bases unmatched. This CDR3 reads CASSSTGQRQLETQYF. Written as DNA, the CDR3 is TGTGCCAGCAGCTCTACGGGACAGAGGCAACTCGAGACCCAGTACTTC.

In this sample, this clone turned up a few times. V usage is TRBV7-2 and J usage is TRBJ2-1, with a possible D match to TRBD2 (6 bases). The CDR3 contains 14 residues. Trimming took off 2 bases at V and 3 bases at J, with 8 bases between the two ends. Germline-derived CDR1 and CDR2 are SGHTA and FQGNSA. The CDR3 DNA reads as TGTGCCAGCAGCTTACGGGGACTCTACAATGAGCAGTTCTTC. This codes for CASSLRGLYNEQFF.

A few counts support this clone. The rearrangement links TRBV30 to TRBJ1-1, with D maybe TRBD1 (5 bases). CDR3 size: 11 residues. The germline CDR1 and CDR2 sequences are GTSNPN and SVGIG (reference sequence). V dropped 5 bases and J dropped 1 base, with 5 bases sitting between them. The CDR3 here is CAWGQNTEAFF. DNA for the CDR3: TGTGCCTGGGGACAGAACACTGAAGCTTTCTTT.

The chain employs TRBV11-2 and TRBJ2-1; D might be TRBD2 (5 bases). CDR1 is SGHAT, CDR2 FQNNGV, per germline. The V end lost 5 bases, the J end lost 3 bases, and 17 bases lay between the germline ends. The CDR3 has 16 residues. CDR3 bases: TGTGCCAGCAGCAGAGCCTGGTCCCGGGACTACAATGAGCAGTTCTTC. It translates to CASSRAWSRDYNEQFF.

V usage is TRBV19 and J usage is TRBJ1-5; 8 bases are shared with TRBD1. V trimming: 1 base; J trimming: 7 bases; junction bases outside the gene matches: 9. The CDR3 is 16 residues long. Germline CDR1 reads LNHDA; CDR2 reads SQIVND (reference sequence). This chain's CDR3 is CASSIAATGASQPQHF. CDR3 DNA: TGTGCCAGTAGTATAGCCGCGACAGGGGCGAGCCAGCCCCAGCATTTT. The variable domain in full, completed from reference TRBV19 and TRBJ1-5, reads DGGITQSPKYLFRKEGQNVTLSCEQNLNHDAMYWYRQDPGQGLRLIYYSQIVNDFQKGDIAEGYSVSREKKESFPLTVTSAQKNPTAFYLCASSIAATGASQPQHFGDGTRLSIL.

The chain employs TRBV28 and TRBJ2-3; 10 nucleotides match TRBD1. The CDR3 runs 15 residues. J gave up 4 bases and V 3 bases, and 4 bases lay outside the gene matches. CDR1 MDHEN and CDR2 SYDVKM come from the germline V gene. The CDR3, as DNA: TGTGCCAGCAGTTTGGCAGGACAGGGGGCAGATACGCAGTATTTT. This sequence encodes CASSLAGQGADTQYF.

The CDR3 sequence is CASSLPLAGLNEQFF. The DNA for the CDR3 is TGTGCCAGCAGCTTACCCCTAGCGGGACTCAATGAGCAGTTCTTC. The V gene is TRBV11-2, the J gene TRBJ2-1; TRBD2 matches at 9 bases. Trimming removed 2 bases from V and 6 bases from J; junction bases left unmatched: 5. There are 15 residues in the CDR3. Germline lookup yields CDR1 SGHAT and CDR2 FQNNGV.

This clone has only a few counts. The V gene is TRBV12-3 or TRBV12-4, the J gene TRBJ1-3; D is ambiguous. The CDR3 is 13 amino acids. The V and J ends lost 3 bases and 3 bases respectively, with 6 bases between them. DNA for the CDR3: TGTGCCAGCAGTTTGAGGGATGGAAACACCATATATTTT. Protein: CASSLRDGNTIYF.

V and J are TRBV5-1 and TRBJ1-5; 7 nucleotides match TRBD1. V gave up 4 bases and J gave up 2 bases; unmatched junction bases: 12. The germline V gene has CDR1 SGHRS and CDR2 YFSETQ. The CDR3 has 17 amino acids. The DNA of the CDR3 is TGCGCCAGCAGCCCTAAGCCTACAGGGGCGGGCAATCAGCCCCAGCATTTT. It yields the protein CASSPKPTGAGNQPQHF. Looking up the rest from reference TRBV5-1 and TRBJ1-5 gives the full variable domain: KAGVTQTPRYLIKTRGQQVTLSCSPISGHRSVSWYQQTPGQGLQFLFEYFSETQRNKGNFPGRFSGRQFSNSRSEMNVSTLELGDSALYLCASSPKPTGAGNQPQHFGDGTRLSIL.

The chain employs TRBV5-5 and TRBJ1-1; D is unclear. The CDR3 runs 14 residues. Trimming pared 5 bases from V and 1 base from J, leaving 12 bases between. The germline V gene encodes CDR1 SGHKS and CDR2 YYEKEE (reference sequence). The CDR3 DNA sequence: TGTGCCAGCAGTTCCCGACTTTCGAACACTGAAGCTTTCTTT. This codes for CASSSRLSNTEAFF.

This clone appeared many times. This chain links TRBV6-4 with TRBJ2-3, with 8 bases identical to TRBD2. CDR3 size: 15 residues. CDR1 is MRHNA, CDR2 SNTAGT, per germline. V was clipped by 0 bases and J by 12 bases; unmatched bases: 11. This CDR3 reads CASSDSTAGGSFQYF. Here the CDR3 DNA reads TGTGCCAGCAGTGACTCGACGGCGGGGGGCTCCTTTCAGTATTTT.

This clone has more than one count but fewer than ten. The chain is built from TRBV4-3 and TRBJ2-7; 8 bases fit TRBD2. Germline CDR1 is LGHNA and CDR2 is YSLEER. CDR3 length: 15 residues. V trimming: 3 bases; J trimming: 2 bases; junction bases outside the gene matches: 6. This CDR3 reads CASSHLVSGTYEQYF. CDR3 nucleotide sequence: TGCGCCAGCAGCCATCTGGTTAGCGGGACCTACGAGCAGTACTTC.

The V call is TRBV4-1, the J call TRBJ2-1, with a tentative D call TRBD2 (7 bases). Trimming cost V 3 bases and J 9 bases, with 15 bases left between them. Germline values: CDR1 MGHRA, CDR2 YSYEKL. This CDR3 spans 14 amino acids. The CDR3, as DNA: TGCGCCAGCAGCCAGGGGGGGCTAGCTGTTGAGCAGTTCTTC. Residues: CASSQGGLAVEQFF.